This paragraph covers one T cell receptor (beta chain) sequence. The target of this receptor is not known. One base away there is no much larger clone; base qualities are not given. The CDR3 has 16 amino acids, counting the end cysteine and phenylalanine. CDR3 DNA is the only sequence kept; it has 48 bases, read in frame from the first base. Sequences SGHTA (CDR1) and FQGNSA (CDR2) are obtained from the germline V gene. V loses 6 bases at its end and J loses 3 bases; junction bases beyond the gene matches: 8. The data stem from a study of OX40 agonist ivuxolimab in advanced cancers. Background for the entire study: Ivuxolimab, which targeted the costimulatory receptor OX40 (CD134), was an agonistic, fully human IgG2 monoclonal antibody. Prior anti-PD-1, anti-PD-L1 or anti-CTLA-4 therapy was permitted, and about 40% of dose-escalation patients had received checkpoint inhibitors. The point of sequencing TCRbeta in the periphery was to test whether ivuxolimab changed TCR sequence diversity and drove clonal T-cell expansion. A male proportion of around 83% and a mean age of approximately 62 years, ranging from about 23 to 90, were recorded for the dose-escalation cohort. Intravenous ivuxolimab was administered to patients every 2 weeks at six dose levels: 0.01, 0.1, 0.3, 1.5, 3 and 10 mg/kg. Three dose-escalation patients achieved partial responses, one with hepatocellular carcinoma and two with cutaneous melanoma. Among the roughly 54 dose-escalation patients, about 19 had hepatocellular carcinoma, some 15 melanoma, 9 renal cell carcinoma and 9 head and neck cancer. The paper describes the monotherapy dose-escalation part (N ≈ 52 patients) of the phase I trial of ivuxolimab.

Patients with autoimmune disease history or receiving systemic immunosuppression were excluded from the trial. Peripheral blood for TCR sequencing was collected from all dose cohorts at baseline, on cycle 4 day 1, and on cycle 7 day 1. The samples were drawn from a first-in-human, open-label, multicenter phase I dose-escalation trial of ivuxolimab. Adults with locally advanced or metastatic melanoma, renal cell, hepatocellular, or head and neck squamous cell carcinoma were enrolled in the trial. Before TCR sequencing, CD4+ T cells and CD8+ T cells from peripheral blood were sorted into separate populations. Genomic DNA was extracted from sorted cells for sequencing of the TCRbeta CDR3 region. The immunoSEQ Assay was used for sequencing of TCRbeta CDR3 regions. What TCRdb holds here is the immuneACCESS table cut down to in-frame rearrangements. Part of the clones is not present; checked against another copy, under half of the missing clones reflect an unresolved V gene, and the others are unexplained. The table for this sample lists fewer than 70,000 clones; around 87% of them were counted only once. The ten largest account for roughly 4% of the sample.

Study-wide findings and limitations: Low levels of normalized T-cell clonal expansion were also seen in some patients who did not respond. After ivuxolimab, expanded clones were on average more numerous among CD8+ T cells than among CD4+ T cells. The antigen specificity of the clonally expanded peripheral T cells was not determined. At doses of 0.1 to 3.0 mg/kg, clonal expansion of both CD4+ and CD8+ blood T cells was observed from baseline to week 6. In the 0.1-3.0 mg/kg groups, partial responders were among the patients with the lowest normalized peripheral clonal expansion, particularly in CD8+ T cells.

The chain is encoded by TRBV7-2 joined to TRBJ2-7; 13 bases in the junction line up with TRBD2. Specimen: CD4+ or CD8+ T cells sorted from blood, collected in a trial of the OX40 agonist ivuxolimab. The source of this sequence is an adult with an advanced solid tumor such as melanoma, head and neck, liver or kidney cancer. The DNA is as follows: TGTGCCAGCAGTTTATTCACTAGCGGGGGGGGCTACGAGCAGTACTTC. Translated, it gives CASSLFTSGGGYEQYF.